The sequence of this T cell receptor (beta chain) was determined in a study of blood T cells in healthy people across ages. Study-wide results and caveats: For the donors, CMV status was unknown and possibly confounded expanded clonotype changes.

As regards this clonotype: Its antigen is unidentified.

The germline CDR1 and CDR2 sequences are LGHDT and YNNKEL (reference sequence). The trim removed 8 bases at V and 7 bases at J, leaving 14 bases unmatched. This CDR3 contains 15 residues. Through a sample-barcoded 5' primer and a J-beta primer mix, a second PCR was run for 7 to 11 cycles. TCRdb reanalysed the 5' RACE reads using MiXCR and keeps one entry per CDR3 protein. The table records around 800,000 distinct CDR3 sequences, roughly 44% of them present only once. The receptor comes from a man aged 55 to 70 in good health. Sequenced: blood. The chain joins TRBV3-1 to TRBJ2-1; 7 bases map to TRBD2. CDR3 sequence reads: CASGGSGTVGNEQFF. The CDR3, as DNA: TGTGCCAGCGGGGGGAGCGGGACTGTAGGAAATGAGCAGTTCTTC.